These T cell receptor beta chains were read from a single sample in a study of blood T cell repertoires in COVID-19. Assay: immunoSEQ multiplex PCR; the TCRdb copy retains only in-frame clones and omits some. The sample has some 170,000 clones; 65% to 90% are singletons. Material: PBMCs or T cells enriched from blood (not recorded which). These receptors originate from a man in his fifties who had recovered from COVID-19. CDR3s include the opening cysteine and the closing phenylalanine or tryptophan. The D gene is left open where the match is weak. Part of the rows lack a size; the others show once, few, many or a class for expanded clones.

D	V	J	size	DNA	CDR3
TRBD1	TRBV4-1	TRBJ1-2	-	TGCGCCAGCAGCCAGGTGGACAGGGGGCGAAGCTATGGCTACACCTTC	CASSQVDRGRSYGYTF
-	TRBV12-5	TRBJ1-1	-	TGTGCTAGTGGTTTGCCCGCAGGAGGTGAAGCTTTCTTT	CASGLPAGGEAFF
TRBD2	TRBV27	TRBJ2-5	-	TGTGCCAGCAGTGGCCGGGGCGGGGGACAAGAGACCCAGTACTTC	CASSGRGGGQETQYF
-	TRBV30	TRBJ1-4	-	TGTGCCTGGAGTGTACGGCGGACTGCAACTAATGAAAAACTGTTTTTT	CAWSVRRTATNEKLFF
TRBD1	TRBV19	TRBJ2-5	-	TGTGCCAGTAGTTACAGGACAGGGATCCAAGAGACCCAGTACTTC	CASSYRTGIQETQYF
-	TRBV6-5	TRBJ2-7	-	TGTGCCAGCGCAACTAGTCGGCTCTACGAGCAGTACTTC	CASATSRLYEQYF
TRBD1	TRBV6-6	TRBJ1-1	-	TGTGCCAGCAGTCGCGGGAAAATGGACAGGGCGAACACTGAAGCTTTCTTT	CASSRGKMDRANTEAFF
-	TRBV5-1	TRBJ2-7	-	TGCGCCAGCAGCTTGGGGGGCGCACGGGACGAGCAGTACTTC	CASSLGGARDEQYF
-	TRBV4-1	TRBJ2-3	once	TGCGCCAGCAGCCAAGGGGCAGGGGTGGTCGCAGATACGCAGTATTTT	CASSQGAGVVADTQYF
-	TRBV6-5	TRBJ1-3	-	TGTGCCAGCAGTTACGGAACCACAGGGTCTGGAAACACCATATATTTT	CASSYGTTGSGNTIYF
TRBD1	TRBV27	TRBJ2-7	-	TGTGCCAGCAGTTTAAAAGGACAGGGGGGTCATTACGAGCAGTACTTC	CASSLKGQGGHYEQYF
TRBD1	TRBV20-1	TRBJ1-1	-	TGCAGTGCTAGTCGACAGGGTCATATGACTGAAGCTTTCTTT	CSASRQGHMTEAFF
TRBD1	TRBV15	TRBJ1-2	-	TGTGCCACCAGCAGAGAGACAGGGGCCCACTATGGCTACACCTTC	CATSRETGAHYGYTF
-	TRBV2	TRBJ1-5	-	TGTGCCAGCAAAAGGGACAATAATCAGCCCCAGCATTTT	CASKRDNNQPQHF
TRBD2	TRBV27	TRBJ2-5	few	TGTGCCAGCAGTGGACCTCTGCGGGGGGGCCTTGAGACCCAGTACTTC	CASSGPLRGGLETQYF
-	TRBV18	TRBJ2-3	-	TGTGCCAGCTCACCTCCCACACGGCAAAGAGGGCCCGGCACAGATACGCAGTATTTT	CASSPPTRQRGPGTDTQYF
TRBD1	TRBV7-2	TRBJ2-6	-	TGTGCCAGCAGCTCGGGACAGATTCTCTCTGGGGCCAACGTCCTGACTTTC	CASSSGQILSGANVLTF
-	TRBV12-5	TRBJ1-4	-	TGTGCTAGTGGTTTGGTACTAAGGCGGTATGAAAAACTGTTTTTT	CASGLVLRRYEKLFF
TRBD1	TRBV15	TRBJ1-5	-	TGTGCCACCACCCCGGGACAGGGATTTCAGCCCCAGCATTTT	CATTPGQGFQPQHF
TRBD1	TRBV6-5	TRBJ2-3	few	TGTGCCAGCAGTCCGGGACAGTTCATGGATACGCAGTATTTT	CASSPGQFMDTQYF
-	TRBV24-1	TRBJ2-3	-	TGTGCCACCCGAGGGACTAGCACAGATACGCAGTATTTT	CATRGTSTDTQYF